The 2 T cell receptor beta chains presented below share a single source sample, sequenced in a study of T cell repertoires in cytomegalovirus infection. TCRdb called the reads again in MiXCR, with one record for every CDR3 protein. The data hold 680,000 or so distinct CDR3 sequences, with roughly 36% observed a single time. These receptors have no identified antigens. The material was cultured PBMCs, obtained from culture after CMV antigen stimulation. The source of these receptors is a human donor in good health (CMV status not recorded). Some clones in this sample may be carry-over from other donors' samples.

This clonotype was seen repeatedly, ten times or more. The chain has TRBV7-2 and TRBJ2-3; 9 positions agree with TRBD2. The CDR3 covers 16 residues. Germline trimming cut 4 bases from V and 0 bases from J; bases unmatched to any gene: 5. The germline gives CDR1 SGHTA, CDR2 FQGNSA. Here the CDR3 reads CASSSLAGTSTDTQYF. The CDR3 bases are TGTGCCAGCAGCTCGCTAGCGGGGACTAGCACAGATACGCAGTATTTT.

The CDR3 coding sequence is TGTGCCAGCAGCCTCGGGACTAGAGGAGATACGCAGTATTTT. Its translation is CASSLGTRGDTQYF. This chain links TRBV11-2 with TRBJ2-3; 8 bases line up with TRBD2. J was trimmed by 5 bases and V by 5 bases; bases with no gene match: 6. The CDR3 has 14 residues. The germline V gene has CDR1 SGHAT and CDR2 FQNNGV.